The present TCR beta chain was sequenced within a study of T cells in Graves' hyperthyroidism and ophthalmopathy. Study-wide findings and caveats: Ophthalmopathy was predicted by the model a median of about six months ahead of onset. Most thyroid-expanded clonotypes above 0.001 were also found in blood.

Worth noting for this clonotype: As yet, its antigen is unknown.

The V and J ends lost 6 bases and 5 bases, in that order; junction bases with no gene match: 13. There are 16 residues in the CDR3. RNA transcripts yielded amplified TCR beta CDR3 regions. Researchers ran a first-round RT-PCR on the TCR CDR3 using the HTBI primer set. One entry per CDR3 protein, called by TCRdb with MiXCR from the multiplex PCR reads. Found here are roughly 720,000 distinct CDR3 sequences, 15% to 20% of them singletons; the top ten hold about a sixth. It was considered stable Graves' hyperthyroidism when ophthalmopathy did not progress within 18 months. Participants, patients aged 18 to 65, had newly diagnosed hyperthyroidism with a duration under 2 months.

Sequencing was done on a sample of blood. The clonotype was recovered from a middle-aged man with Graves' hyperthyroidism. The J gene is TRBJ2-7, the V gene TRBV12-3 or TRBV12-4; 10 bases line up with TRBD1. The CDR3 here is CASREQAGQGRDEQYF. DNA for the CDR3: TGTGCCAGCAGGGAACAGGCGGGACAGGGGAGGGACGAGCAGTACTTC.